This T cell receptor beta chain appears in the sequencing data of a study of human T cells and chemical hapten exposure. Background on the study: TCR yields per sample varied mostly from small pooled library volume differences. Study findings and constraints: The formation of large CDR3 similarity clusters by expanded TCRs significantly exceeded that of controls.

Germline loops: CDR1 SGHRS, CDR2 YFSETQ. The CDR3 totals 16 residues. Trimming at V came to 0 bases and at J to 7 bases, leaving 13 bases not matched to a gene. MiXCR, run by TCRdb on the RACE reads, gives a single entry per CDR3 protein. The sample consists of 95,000 to 150,000 distinct CDR3 sequences, approximately 10% of them appearing once. This clonotype occurred a few times. Its specificity is not known. The time point: patch test 3, about 24 weeks after DPC sensitization. The treatment is: therapeutic diphenylcyclopropenone sensitization with weekly scalp DPC. This clonotype was obtained from a woman aged 45-60 years with alopecia areata. Some clones in this sample may be carry-over from other donors' samples. The chain recombines TRBV5-1 with TRBJ2-7; 7 positions agree with TRBD1. This specimen consisted of whole blood, obtained in connection with sensitization to the hapten diphenylcyclopropenone (DPC). The CDR3 nucleotides read TGCGCCAGCAGCTTGGAGCTCCAGGGGGAACGTCGGGAGCAGTACTTC. Protein product: CASSLELQGERREQYF.